This TCR beta chain was recovered during a study of T cells in Graves' hyperthyroidism and ophthalmopathy. It was considered stable Graves' hyperthyroidism when ophthalmopathy did not progress within 18 months. The length of the CDR3 is 17 residues. Germline-derived CDR1 and CDR2 are MNHGY and SVAAGI. V lost 0 bases, J lost 3 bases, and 5 bases stayed unmatched. This clonotype was seen ten or more times. There were TCR beta CDR3 regions amplified from RNA transcripts. Researchers ran a first-round RT-PCR on the TCR CDR3 using the HTBI primer set. Via MiXCR, TCRdb re-called the multiplex PCR reads, giving one row per CDR3 protein. The sample lists approximately 320,000 distinct CDR3 sequences; roughly 17% were seen once.

Sequenced sample: blood. V is TRBV6-9 and J is TRBJ2-7; TRBD2 matches 13 bases. This clonotype was obtained from a man aged 30 to 39 with Graves' hyperthyroidism. CDR3 region: CASSYSGTSGMNYEQYF. In nucleotides, the CDR3 is TGTGCCAGCAGTTATTCGGGGACTAGCGGGATGAACTACGAGCAGTACTTC.